A single sample gave rise to the 20 T cell receptor beta chains below, sequenced in a study of shared clonotypes between healthy human individuals. Using immunoSEQ multiplex PCR, the repertoire was profiled, and TCRdb retains in-frame clones only, with some absent. The sample has millions of clones, roughly 94% seen once. The source material was naive CD4+ T cells sorted from blood. Subset meaning: CD45RA+ positively selected. These receptors all come from a man aged 18 to 29 in good health.

The V and J genes are TRBV7-2 and TRBJ2-3; 7 nucleotides agree with TRBD2. Losses at the gene ends were 0 bases for V and 2 bases for J; bases not matched to a gene: 11. The length of the CDR3 is 18 residues. CDR1 SGHTA and CDR2 FQGNSA come from the germline V gene. CDR3 amino acids: CASSLARGLAENTDTQYF. In nucleotides, the CDR3 is TGTGCCAGCAGCTTAGCGCGCGGGCTAGCGGAGAACACAGATACGCAGTATTTT.

The genes are TRBV15 and TRBJ1-2, with a possible D match to TRBD1 (5 bases). Germline lookup yields CDR1 LNHNV and CDR2 YYDKDF (reference sequence). The CDR3 loop spans 14 amino acids. V shed 3 bases and J shed 4 bases, with 12 bases lying between them. CDR3 loop: CATSSRQSPYGYTF. The CDR3 coding sequence is TGTGCCACCAGCAGCCGACAGTCCCCCTATGGCTACACCTTC.

Concerning this clone: The sample carries other DNA sequences with the same CDR3. The chain employs TRBV5-1 and TRBJ1-1; D is uncertain. Trimming shortened V by 4 bases and J by 2 bases, and 12 bases separated the two germline ends. CDR1 is SGHRS and CDR2 is YFSETQ in the germline V gene. CDR3 size: 14 residues. The CDR3 reads CASSPGGPNTEAFF. DNA for the CDR3: TGCGCCAGCAGCCCGGGCGGTCCCAACACTGAAGCTTTCTTT.

This clone was recorded once. The rearrangement uses TRBV5-1 and TRBJ2-5; TRBD1 matches at 9 bases. Unmatched junction bases numbered 14, after V lost 6 bases and J lost 2 bases. The CDR3 covers 17 residues. The germline CDR1 and CDR2 sequences are SGHRS and YFSETQ. The CDR3 coding sequence is TGCGCCAGCACTCGTTCTTGGACAGGGGACCGACAAGAGACCCAGTACTTC. Protein sequence: CASTRSWTGDRQETQYF.

The rearrangement links TRBV6-5 to TRBJ2-1; D might be TRBD1 (6 bases). V was shortened by 5 bases and J by 7 bases, with 18 bases between the two germline ends. Germline loops: CDR1 MNHEY, CDR2 SVGAGI. The CDR3 has 15 amino acids. The CDR3 reads CASSGTPLGSNEQFF. The CDR3 DNA sequence: TGTGCCAGCAGTGGGACACCCTTAGGGTCGAATGAGCAGTTCTTC.

Concerning this clone itself: Other DNA sequences of this sample code for an identical CDR3. V is TRBV18 and J is TRBJ1-1; D is undetermined. Trimming took off 3 bases at V and 0 bases at J, with 5 bases between the two ends. CDR3 length: 13 amino acids. Germline CDR1 and CDR2: KGHSH and LQKENI. In DNA, the CDR3 is TGTGCCAGCTCACCCGGTATGAACACTGAAGCTTTCTTT. Protein product: CASSPGMNTEAFF.

The chain recombines TRBV4-3 with TRBJ2-3, with 14 bases aligning to TRBD2. The junction had 14 bases not matched to a gene; V was cut back by 4 bases and J by 11 bases. The CDR3 consists of 17 residues. From germline, CDR1 is LGHNA and CDR2 YSLEER. As DNA, the CDR3 is TGCGCCAGCAGCCCCAATGGACTAGCGGGAGGAGGTTTGAGGCAGTATTTT. Its protein is CASSPNGLAGGGLRQYF.

This clone is a singleton in its sample. The gene calls are TRBV7-3 and TRBJ1-1; D gene uncertain. Trimming removed 3 bases at V and 5 bases at J, with 10 bases between. Germline lookup yields CDR1 SGHTA and CDR2 FQGTGA. The CDR3 loop spans 13 amino acids. CDR3 in DNA: TGTGCCAGCAGCTTCGGTCTGGGGACTGAAGCTTTCTTT. Residues: CASSFGLGTEAFF.

The rearrangement joins TRBV9 to TRBJ2-5; the match to TRBD2 covers 10 bases. The trim removed 4 bases at V and 1 base at J, leaving 4 bases unmatched. The CDR3 is 15 amino acids. Germline values: CDR1 SGDLS, CDR2 YYNGEE. CDR3 nucleotides: TGTGCCAGCAGCCCAGGACTAGCGGTCCAAGAGACCCAGTACTTC. It is translated as CASSPGLAVQETQYF.

This chain connects TRBV27 to TRBJ2-3; 7 bases map to TRBD2. This CDR3 is built from 16 residues. Trimming cost V 7 bases and J 2 bases; bases outside gene matches: 12. In germline, CDR1 is MNHEY, CDR2 SMNVEV (reference sequence). This CDR3 is CASTQRGSAFTDTQYF. In DNA, the CDR3 is TGTGCCAGCACGCAGCGGGGCAGCGCCTTCACAGATACGCAGTATTTT.

Turning to this clone: Other DNA sequences of this sample code for an identical CDR3. The chain employs TRBV5-1 and TRBJ2-7; 10 bases align to TRBD1. The ends lost 3 bases at V and 2 bases at J; junction bases unmatched: 5. The germline gives CDR1 SGHRS, CDR2 YFSETQ. The CDR3 spans 15 residues. In DNA form, the CDR3 reads TGCGCCAGCAGCTCGACCGGGACAGGGGCCTACGAGCAGTACTTC. This gives the protein CASSSTGTGAYEQYF.

This rearrangement joins TRBV9 to TRBJ1-6, with D possibly matching TRBD1 (5 bases). Per the germline V gene, CDR1 is SGDLS and CDR2 is YYNGEE. The V end lost 3 bases, the J end lost 10 bases, and 14 bases lay between the germline ends. The CDR3 consists of 14 residues. For the CDR3, the DNA is TGTGCCAGCAGCGGTCTGGGGGTAGCATCACCCCTCCACTTT. Its translation: CASSGLGVASPLHF. Complete variable domain (other parts from reference TRBV9 and TRBJ1-6): DSGVTQTPKHLITATGQRVTLRCSPRSGDLSVYWYQQSLDQGLQFLIQYYNGEERAKGNILERFSAQQFPDLHSELNLSSLELGDSALYFCASSGLGVASPLHFGNGTRLTVT.

This chain links TRBV21-1 with TRBJ2-7; the table's TRBD2 call for D was not verified on the DNA. TRBV21-1 is flagged as a pseudogene. The CDR3 is 16 residues long. The CDR3 sequence: CASSIQPSGGDYEQYF. The CDR3 region has the DNA TGTGCCAGCAGCATCCAGCCTAGCGGAGGGGACTACGAGCAGTACTTC.

To note about this clone: The sample has other DNA sequences that encode this CDR3 too. The chain employs TRBV7-9 and TRBJ2-7, with D possibly matching TRBD2 (6 bases). From germline, CDR1 is SEHNR and CDR2 FQNEAQ (reference sequence). Trimming removed 5 bases at V and 2 bases at J, with 13 bases between. This CDR3 spans 14 amino acids. The CDR3 loop reads CASSPGTAAYEQYF. The CDR3 DNA reads as TGTGCCAGCAGCCCCGGGACTGCAGCCTACGAGCAGTACTTC.

The chain couples TRBV29-1 to TRBJ2-3; 7 nucleotides line up with TRBD2. Germline V CDR1 and CDR2: SQVTM, ANQGSEA. The CDR3 contains 14 residues. V lost 4 bases and J lost 2; bases outside the gene matches: 6. In DNA form, the CDR3 reads TGCAGCGTTGGTCTAGCGGACCTCACAGATACGCAGTATTTT. It is translated as CSVGLADLTDTQYF.

On this clone itself: Different DNA sequences within this sample yield the same CDR3. V is TRBV20-1 and J is TRBJ2-5; D uncertain. V lost 4 bases, J lost 7 bases, and 7 bases lay in between. The CDR3 has 10 amino acids. The germline CDR1 and CDR2 sequences are DFQATT and SNEGSKA (reference sequence). CDR3 sequence reads: CSAISGTQYF. DNA of the CDR3: TGCAGTGCTATCTCGGGGACCCAGTACTTC.

The chain links TRBV30 to TRBJ2-5; 11 bases are shared with TRBD2. Trimming removed 0 bases from V and 4 bases from J; junction bases left unmatched: 10. This CDR3 comprises 17 residues. Germline CDR1 is GTSNPN and CDR2 is SVGIG (reference sequence). This chain's CDR3 is CAWSVGLSGGAGETQYF. Here the CDR3 DNA reads TGTGCCTGGAGTGTAGGCCTTAGCGGGGGGGCCGGAGAGACCCAGTACTTC.

This clone was seen only a few times. Other DNA variants within this sample encode the same CDR3. This chain connects TRBV2 to TRBJ1-5; no firm D call. V lost 2 bases and J lost 0, with 5 bases in between. Per the germline V gene, CDR1 is SNHLY and CDR2 is FYNNEI. This CDR3 region has 14 residues. CDR3 residues: CASSEIYSNQPQHF. CDR3 sequence (DNA): TGTGCCAGCAGTGAAATATATAGCAATCAGCCCCAGCATTTT. The full variable domain, completed using reference TRBV2 and TRBJ1-5, is EPEVTQTPSHQVTQMGQEVILRCVPISNHLYFYWYRQILGQKVEFLVSFYNNEISEKSEIFDDQFSVERPDGSNFTLKIRSTKLEDSAMYFCASSEIYSNQPQHFGDGTRLSIL.

The chain is built from TRBV13 and TRBJ1-3, with a tentative D call TRBD1 (6 bases). Germline values: CDR1 PRHDT, CDR2 FYEKMQ (reference sequence). With 0 bases removed from V and 5 bases from J, the gap between germline ends came to 8 bases. The CDR3 is 14 amino acids. CDR3: CASSLGQGRNTIYF. Here the CDR3 DNA reads TGTGCCAGCAGCTTAGGACAGGGAAGAAACACCATATATTTT.

As concerns this clone: This sample also contains other DNA sequences that code for the same CDR3. V usage is TRBV7-2 and J usage is TRBJ2-7; 7 bases line up with TRBD1. The V gene's germline CDR1 is SGHTA and CDR2 FQGNSA. This CDR3 contains 14 residues. V lost 1 base and J lost 2; bases outside the gene matches: 2. DNA for the CDR3: TGTGCCAGCAGCTTAGGGACAGGCCCCTACGAGCAGTACTTC. This codes for CASSLGTGPYEQYF.